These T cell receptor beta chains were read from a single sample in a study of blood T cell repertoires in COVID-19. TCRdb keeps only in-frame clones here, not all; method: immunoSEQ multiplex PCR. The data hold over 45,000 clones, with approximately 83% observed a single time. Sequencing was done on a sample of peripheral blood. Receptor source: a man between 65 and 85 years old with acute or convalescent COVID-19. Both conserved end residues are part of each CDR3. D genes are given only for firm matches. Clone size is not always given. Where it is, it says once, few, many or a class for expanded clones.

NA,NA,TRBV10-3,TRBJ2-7,CAISFGTPYEQYF,TGTGCCATCAGCTTCGGGACACCCTACGAGCAGTACTTC
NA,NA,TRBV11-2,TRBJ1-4,CASSQGGPEKLFF,TGTGCCAGCAGCCAGGGTGGTCCTGAAAAACTGTTTTTT
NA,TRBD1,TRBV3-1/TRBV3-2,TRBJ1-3,CASSQDRRNTIYF,TGTGCCAGCAGCCAGGACAGGCGAAACACCATATATTTT
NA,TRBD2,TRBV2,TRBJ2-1,CASSVPAGGTYNEQFF,TGTGCCAGCAGTGTTCCCGCGGGGGGTACCTACAATGAGCAGTTCTTC
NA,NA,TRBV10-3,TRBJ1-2,CAIESDRGAGIDGYTF,TGTGCCATCGAAAGTGATCGGGGGGCGGGGATCGATGGCTACACCTTC
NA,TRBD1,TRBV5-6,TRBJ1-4,CASSLDRPDRTNEKLFF,TGTGCCAGCAGCTTGGATCGGCCGGACAGGACAAATGAAAAACTGTTTTTT
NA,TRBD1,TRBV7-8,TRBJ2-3,CASSWQGAGTSTDTQYF,TGTGCCAGCAGCTGGCAGGGGGCGGGGACTAGCACAGATACGCAGTATTTT
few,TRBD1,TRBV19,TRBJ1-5,CASLFATGQGNQPQHF,TGTGCCAGCCTATTTGCCACGGGACAGGGTAATCAGCCCCAGCATTTT
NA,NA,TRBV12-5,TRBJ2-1,CASGRPPREEQFF,TGTGCTAGTGGCCGTCCGCCGCGCGAGGAGCAGTTCTTC
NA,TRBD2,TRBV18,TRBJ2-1,CASSRPGAGLASGRGNEQFF,TGTGCCAGCTCACGGCCCGGTGCAGGCCTAGCTAGCGGGAGAGGTAATGAGCAGTTCTTC
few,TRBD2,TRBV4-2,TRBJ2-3,CASSQRGASGDEDTQYF,TGTGCCAGCAGCCAAAGAGGGGCTAGCGGCGACGAAGATACGCAGTATTTT
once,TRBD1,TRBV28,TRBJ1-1,CASTLTGVNTEAFF,TGTGCCAGCACCCTGACAGGGGTAAACACTGAAGCTTTCTTT
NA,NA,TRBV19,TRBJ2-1,CASSNSGSYNEQFF,TGTGCCAGTAGCAATAGCGGTTCCTACAATGAGCAGTTCTTC
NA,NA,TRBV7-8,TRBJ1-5,CASNIRVRGYPNQPQHF,TGTGCCAGTAATATTAGGGTCCGGGGGTACCCCAATCAGCCCCAGCATTTT
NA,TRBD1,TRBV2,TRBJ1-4,CASRPGQGASGNEKLFF,TGTGCCAGCAGGCCGGGACAGGGGGCTTCGGGTAATGAAAAACTGTTTTTT
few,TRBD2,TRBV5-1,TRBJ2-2,CASSLEALAGGELFF,TGCGCCAGCAGCTTGGAAGCACTAGCGGGTGGGGAGCTGTTTTTT
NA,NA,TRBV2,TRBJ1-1,CASYQRLSEAFF,TGTGCCAGTTATCAGCGGTTAAGTGAAGCTTTCTTT
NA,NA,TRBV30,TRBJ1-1,CAWSVKGGNTEAFF,TGTGCCTGGAGTGTCAAAGGGGGGAACACTGAAGCTTTCTTT
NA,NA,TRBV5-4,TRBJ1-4,CASSFGQQNEKLFF,TGTGCCAGCAGCTTCGGACAGCAGAATGAAAAACTGTTTTTT
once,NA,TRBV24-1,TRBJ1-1,CATSNTLNTEAFF,TGTGCCACCAGTAATACACTGAACACTGAAGCTTTCTTT
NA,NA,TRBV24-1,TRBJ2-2,CATSDPVSATGELFF,TGTGCCACCAGTGACCCGGTGTCTGCCACCGGGGAGCTGTTTTTT
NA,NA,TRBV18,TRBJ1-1,CASSPSTGNTEAFF,TGTGCCAGCTCGCCTTCCACCGGGAACACTGAAGCTTTCTTT
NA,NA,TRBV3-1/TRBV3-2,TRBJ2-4,CASSQERAKNIQYF,TGTGCCAGCAGCCAAGAGAGGGCCAAAAACATTCAGTACTTC
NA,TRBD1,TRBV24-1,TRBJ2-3,CATSDHRDRDPDTQYF,TGTGCCACCAGTGATCACCGGGACAGGGATCCAGATACGCAGTATTTT
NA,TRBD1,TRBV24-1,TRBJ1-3,CATSGGSGNTIYF,TGTGCCACATCAGGGGGCTCTGGAAACACCATATATTTT
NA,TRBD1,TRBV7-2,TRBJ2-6,CASSVQGAGANVLTF,TGTGCCAGCAGCGTACAGGGGGCTGGGGCCAACGTCCTGACTTTC
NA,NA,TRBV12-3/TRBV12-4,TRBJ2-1,CASSFRSYEQFF,TGTGCCAGCAGTTTCCGGAGCTATGAGCAGTTCTTC
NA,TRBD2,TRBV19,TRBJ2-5,CASSIAPAGAREETQYF,TGTGCCAGTAGTATTGCCCCAGCGGGAGCTCGAGAGGAGACCCAGTACTTC
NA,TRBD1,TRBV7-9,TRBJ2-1,CASSPRTGDHSYNEQFF,TGTGCCAGCAGCCCGAGGACAGGGGACCACTCCTACAATGAGCAGTTCTTC
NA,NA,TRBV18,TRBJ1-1,CASSPDGSRGGAEAFF,TGTGCCAGCTCACCAGACGGGTCTAGGGGAGGCGCTGAAGCTTTCTTT
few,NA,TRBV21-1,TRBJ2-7,CASSPSGRYEQYF,TGTGCCAGCAGCCCTTCAGGGCGTTACGAGCAGTACTTC
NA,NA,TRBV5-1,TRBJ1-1,CASSLDWGRGTEAFF,TGCGCCAGCAGCTTGGACTGGGGGCGCGGCACTGAAGCTTTCTTT
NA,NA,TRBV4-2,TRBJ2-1,CASSQEKRTQFF,TGTGCCAGCAGCCAAGAGAAGAGAACGCAGTTCTTC
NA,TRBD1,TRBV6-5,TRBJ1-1,CASSYVGQGALGEAFF,TGTGCCAGCAGTTACGTGGGACAGGGGGCCTTGGGTGAAGCTTTCTTT
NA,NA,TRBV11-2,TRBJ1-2,CASSPGRGGDYGYTF,TGTGCCAGCAGCCCCGGGAGAGGAGGGGACTATGGCTACACCTTC
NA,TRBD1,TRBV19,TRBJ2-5,CASSRGREETQYF,TGTGCCAGTAGCAGGGGGCGGGAAGAGACCCAGTACTTC
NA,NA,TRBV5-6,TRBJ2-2,CASSLRGSPTGELFF,TGTGCCAGCAGCTTAAGGGGCAGCCCAACCGGGGAGCTGTTTTTT
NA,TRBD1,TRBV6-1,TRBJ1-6,CASSADRGGPGKDSPLHF,TGTGCCAGCAGTGCGGACAGGGGGGGGCCCGGAAAGGATTCACCCCTCCACTTT
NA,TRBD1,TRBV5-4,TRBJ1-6,CASSSPDRGQDNSPLHF,TGTGCCAGCAGCTCCCCGGACAGGGGGCAAGATAATTCACCCCTCCACTTT
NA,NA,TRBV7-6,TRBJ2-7,CASSPWGGEQYF,TGTGCCAGCAGTCCGTGGGGAGGCGAGCAGTACTTC
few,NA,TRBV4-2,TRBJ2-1,CASSRNREVNEQFF,TGTGCCAGCAGCCGAAACAGGGAAGTGAATGAGCAGTTCTTC
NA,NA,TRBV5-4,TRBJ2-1,CASRIQETLGKQFF,TGTGCCAGCAGAATACAGGAGACTCTCGGTAAGCAGTTCTTC